Included here is one TCR beta chain sequence, with context. This entry is derived from a study of control samples from healthy donors and cancer patients. Sequenced by immunoSEQ multiplex PCR; TCRdb stores in-frame clones only, minus some. The sample lists 150,000 or so clones, 75% to 95% seen once, with under 9% in the top ten. The sequenced sample consisted of blood. The receptor was isolated from a man younger than 30 in good health.

The CDR3 region is CASSPYIQGAEVNTEAFF. As DNA, the CDR3 is TGTGCCAGCTCACCATACATACAGGGGGCTGAGGTGAACACTGAAGCTTTCTTT. The J gene is TRBJ1-1, the V gene TRBV18; TRBD1 agrees at 9 bases. The CDR3 spans 18 residues. The V and J ends lost 2 bases and 0 bases, in that order; junction bases with no gene match: 10. Germline-derived CDR1 and CDR2 are KGHSH and LQKENI.